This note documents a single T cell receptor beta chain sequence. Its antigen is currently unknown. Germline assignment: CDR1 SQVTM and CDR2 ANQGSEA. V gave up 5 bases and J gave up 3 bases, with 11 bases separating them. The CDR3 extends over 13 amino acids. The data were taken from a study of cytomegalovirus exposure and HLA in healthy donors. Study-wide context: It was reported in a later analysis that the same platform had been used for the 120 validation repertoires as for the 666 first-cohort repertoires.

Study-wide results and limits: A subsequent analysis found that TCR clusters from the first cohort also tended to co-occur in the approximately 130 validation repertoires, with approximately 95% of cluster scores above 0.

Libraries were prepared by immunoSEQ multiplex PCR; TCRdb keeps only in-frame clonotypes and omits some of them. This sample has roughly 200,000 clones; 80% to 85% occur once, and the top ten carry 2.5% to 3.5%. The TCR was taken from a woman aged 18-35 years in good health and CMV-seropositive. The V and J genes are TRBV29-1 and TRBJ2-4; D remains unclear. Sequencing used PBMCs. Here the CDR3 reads CSVTTMNKNIQYF. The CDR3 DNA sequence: TGCAGCGTTACTACTATGAACAAAAACATTCAGTACTTC.